These 32 T cell receptor beta chains share one sample of origin, sequenced in a study of vaccination and CD4 T cells after COVID-19. These receptors are not linked to any known antigen. The Oncomine TCR Beta short-read assay generated sequence data from the DNA of cultured CD4+ T cells. MiXCR, run by TCRdb on the PCR reads, gives a single entry per CDR3 protein. The sample contains some 10,000 distinct CDR3 sequences, about 20% of which appear only once. As to treatment: approximately 11-day PBMC culture with coronavirus spike peptide pools or control peptides (ViraFEST assay). Here the sequenced sample was CD4+ T cells from blood, cultured in vitro, taken after SARS-CoV-2 vaccination. These TCRs come from a human donor who had recovered from COVID-19.

This clonotype was detected a few times. The CDR3 sequence: CASSYPSGSYNEQFF. The CDR3, as DNA: TGTGCCAGCAGCTACCCTTCCGGCTCCTACAATGAGCAGTTCTTC. V usage is TRBV7-8 and J usage is TRBJ2-1; D is ambiguous. Germline CDR1 and CDR2: SGHVS and FQNEAQ. Trimming removed 4 bases from V and 0 bases from J, with 10 bases in between. The CDR3 has 15 amino acids. Drawing the rest from reference TRBV7-8 and TRBJ2-1, the complete variable domain is GAGVSQSPRYKVAKRGQDVALRCDPISGHVSLFWYQQALGQGPEFLTYFQNEAQLDKSGLPSDRFFAERPEGSVSTLKIQRTQQEDSAVYLCASSYPSGSYNEQFFGPGTRLTVL.

In its sample, this clonotype is medium-sized. This sequence joins TRBV7-2 and TRBJ2-5, with no clear D. Germline CDR1 and CDR2: SGHTA and FQGNSA. V gave up 5 bases and J gave up 3 bases, with 10 bases separating them. CDR3 length: 13 residues. CDR3 protein: CASSQYGKETQYF. The CDR3 DNA reads as TGTGCCAGCAGCCAATATGGGAAAGAGACCCAGTACTTC.

This clonotype has more than one count but fewer than ten. V is TRBV20-1 and J is TRBJ2-2; D is undetermined. The CDR3 contains 14 residues. The germline CDR1 and CDR2 sequences are DFQATT and SNEGSKA (reference sequence). The V and J ends lost 6 bases and 0 bases respectively, with 11 bases between them. The CDR3 DNA sequence: TGCAGTGCACCTCTAAGAACGAACACCGGGGAGCTGTTTTTT. Encoded protein: CSAPLRTNTGELFF.

This rearrangement joins TRBV20-1 to TRBJ2-1; D remains unclear. The CDR3 covers 14 residues. Trimming cost V 7 bases and J 2 bases, with 15 bases left between them. The germline CDR1 and CDR2 sequences are DFQATT and SNEGSKA (reference sequence). CDR3 region: CSVRVRGTYNEQFF. For the CDR3, the DNA is TGCAGTGTCAGAGTTAGAGGAACCTACAATGAGCAGTTCTTC.

This CDR3 reads CASSPGLAGDYEQYF. DNA for the CDR3: TGTGCCAGCTCACCAGGACTAGCGGGAGACTACGAGCAGTACTTC. The chain has TRBV18 and TRBJ2-7; 13 bases fit TRBD2. V trimming: 2 bases; J trimming: 3 bases; junction bases outside the gene matches: 1. The CDR3 sequence is 15 residues long. CDR1 is KGHSH and CDR2 is LQKENI in the germline V gene.

This clonotype was found a few times. V usage is TRBV4-1 and J usage is TRBJ2-3; 12 positions match TRBD2. Per the germline V gene, CDR1 is MGHRA and CDR2 is YSYEKL. The V and J ends lost 0 bases and 6 bases, in that order; junction bases with no gene match: 16. This CDR3 spans 20 amino acids. The CDR3 sequence: CASSQDRASGRAHRGDTQYF. As DNA, the CDR3 is TGCGCCAGCAGCCAAGATCGGGCTAGCGGGAGGGCCCACCGGGGGGATACGCAGTATTTT.

There are a few counts of this clonotype. This chain joins TRBV11-3 and TRBJ1-1; D perhaps matches TRBD1 (5 bases). Trimming stripped 6 bases from V and 2 bases from J, with 13 bases between. The CDR3 covers 14 residues. Per germline, CDR1 SGHNT and CDR2 YENEEA. The CDR3 sequence is CASSKGGANTEAFF. The CDR3 nucleotides read TGTGCCAGCAGTAAAGGTGGGGCCAACACTGAAGCTTTCTTT.

The chain combines TRBV5-5 with TRBJ1-1; D is uncertain. V lost 0 bases, J lost 11 bases, and 14 bases lay in between. The CDR3 consists of 13 residues. CDR1 and CDR2 from the germline V gene are SGHKS and YYEKEE (reference sequence). CDR3 in DNA: TGTGCCAGCAGCTTGGCCGCGGGAGGGCAGGCTTTCTTT. Its translation: CASSLAAGGQAFF.

J is TRBJ2-5 and V is TRBV19, with D perhaps matching TRBD2 (5 bases). Trimming pared 8 bases from V and 5 bases from J, leaving 12 bases between. CDR3 length: 12 amino acids. CDR1 is LNHDA, CDR2 SQIVND, per germline (reference sequence). CDR3 loop: CASATSGETQYF. The DNA of the CDR3 is TGTGCCAGTGCCACCTCGGGGGAGACCCAGTACTTC. Using reference TRBV19 and TRBJ2-5 for the parts outside the CDR3, the full variable domain is DGGITQSPKYLFRKEGQNVTLSCEQNLNHDAMYWYRQDPGQGLRLIYYSQIVNDFQKGDIAEGYSVSREKKESFPLTVTSAQKNPTAFYLCASATSGETQYFGPGTRLLVL.

This clonotype was counted only a few times. The rearrangement joins TRBV4-1 to TRBJ2-7; weak D call: TRBD1 (6 bases). There are 15 residues in the CDR3. V was trimmed by 4 bases and J by 5 bases, leaving 18 bases between them. Germline loops: CDR1 MGHRA, CDR2 YSYEKL. The CDR3 DNA is TGCGCCAGCAGCCTGAGACCGGGACATGGGGACGAGCAGTACTTC. It encodes CASSLRPGHGDEQYF.

This clonotype ranks as medium-sized. This chain links TRBV7-2 with TRBJ2-7; D not certain. Germline assignment: CDR1 SGHTA and CDR2 FQGNSA. Deletions cut 2 bases from V and 2 bases from J, with 10 bases between. The CDR3 loop spans 14 amino acids. CDR3 DNA: TGTGCCAGCAGCTTATTAGGCGGCACCTACGAGCAGTACTTC. This codes for CASSLLGGTYEQYF. Complete variable domain (other parts from reference TRBV7-2 and TRBJ2-7): GAGVSQSPSNKVTEKGKDVELRCDPISGHTALYWYRQSLGQGLEFLIYFQGNSAPDKSGLPSDRFSAERTGGSVSTLTIQRTQQEDSAVYLCASSLLGGTYEQYFGPGTRLTVT.

This clonotype was seen a handful of times. The rearrangement uses TRBV7-7 and TRBJ2-1; D may be TRBD1 (6 bases). CDR1 SSHAT and CDR2 FNYEAQ come from the germline V gene (reference sequence). The CDR3 extends over 15 amino acids. V was pared by 1 base and J by 4 bases, with 11 bases between. CDR3 bases: TGTGCCAGCAGCTTAGGGACAGCAGCGTACAATGAGCAGTTCTTC. Translated: CASSLGTAAYNEQFF.

This chain joins TRBV20-1 and TRBJ1-2; D uncertain. Germline-derived CDR1 and CDR2 are DFQATT and SNEGSKA (reference sequence). Trimming cost V 2 bases and J 2 bases, with 6 bases left between them. The CDR3 consists of 12 residues. In DNA form, the CDR3 reads TGCAGTGCTAGATCCGAGAACTATGGCTACACCTTC. Translating gives CSARSENYGYTF.

This clonotype showed up just a few times. The genes are TRBV7-8 and TRBJ1-1; a possible D gene is TRBD1 (6 bases). Germline V gene sequence: CDR1 SGHVS, CDR2 FQNEAQ. The CDR3 sequence is 15 residues long. V was cut by 1 base and J by 3 bases, with 12 bases left in between. The CDR3 spells CASSLVGAIYTEAFF. CDR3 nucleotides: TGTGCCAGCAGCTTAGTGGGGGCGATTTACACTGAAGCTTTCTTT.

This clonotype was seen a handful of times. This chain uses TRBV29-1 with TRBJ2-7; D gene ambiguous. Per germline, CDR1 SQVTM and CDR2 ANQGSEA. The CDR3 is 11 amino acids. V lost 6 bases to trimming and J lost 7 bases, with 13 bases between them. CDR3: CSVFRMSEQYF. In DNA form, the CDR3 reads TGCAGCGTCTTCCGTATGAGTGAGCAGTACTTC.

This clonotype was recorded a few times. The genes are TRBV6-1 and TRBJ1-2; D is possibly TRBD1 (5 bases). CDR3 length: 15 residues. CDR1 and CDR2 from the germline V gene are MNHNS and SASEGT. Trimming took off 2 bases at V and 4 bases at J, with 14 bases between the two ends. Here the CDR3 DNA reads TGTGCCAGCAGTGAAATCCACCAGGGCAGCTATGGCTACACCTTC. Protein sequence: CASSEIHQGSYGYTF.

The chain links TRBV12-3 or TRBV12-4 to TRBJ2-1; unclear D gene. The V gene lost 3 bases and the J gene lost 7 bases, with 4 bases spanning the gap. CDR3 length: 11 amino acids. Here the CDR3 DNA reads TGTGCCAGCAGTTTTAATAATGAGCAGTTCTTC. Protein sequence: CASSFNNEQFF.

This clonotype is judged medium-sized. This chain links TRBV28 with TRBJ1-5; a weak D match, TRBD1 (6 bases). V lost 3 bases, J lost 4 bases, and 10 bases lay in between. Germline V CDR1 and CDR2: MDHEN, SYDVKM. CDR3 length: 14 amino acids. DNA of the CDR3: TGTGCCAGCAGTTTCCCTGGACAGAATCAGCCCCAGCATTTT. Protein product: CASSFPGQNQPQHF.

This rearrangement joins TRBV4-3 to TRBJ2-1; no clear D. The V gene lost 1 base and the J gene lost 2 bases, with 12 bases spanning the gap. This CDR3 spans 16 amino acids. CDR1 is LGHNA and CDR2 is YSLEER in the germline V gene. The chain's CDR3 is CASSQGWAVTYNEQFF. CDR3 nucleotide sequence: TGCGCCAGCAGCCAAGGATGGGCTGTAACCTACAATGAGCAGTTCTTC.

This clonotype came up once. V is TRBV5-1 and J is TRBJ2-7; possible D gene TRBD2, 6 bases. Trimming removed 0 bases at V and 6 bases at J, with 13 bases between. CDR3 size: 14 residues. CDR1 is SGHRS, CDR2 YFSETQ, per germline. CDR3 nucleotide sequence: TGCGCCAGCAGCTTGGAGACTAGGTCGGGCGAGCAGTACTTC. Protein: CASSLETRSGEQYF.

The chain is built from TRBV24-1 and TRBJ2-1, with TRBD2 as a possible D gene (5 bases). The CDR3 extends over 12 amino acids. The ends were cut back, 5 bases at V and 9 bases at J, with 10 bases in the middle. Looked up from germline, CDR1 is KGHDR and CDR2 is SFDVKD. CDR3: CATSVTGVEQFF. The DNA for the CDR3 is TGTGCCACCAGTGTCACCGGGGTTGAGCAGTTCTTC.

For this clonotype: The conserved phenylalanine or tryptophan normally closing the CDR3 is absent here, so this likely arose from a read error. The chain uses TRBV18 and TRBJ1-1; unclear D gene. The CDR3 sequence is 13 residues long. Trimming stripped 6 bases from V and 6 bases from J, with 14 bases between. Germline V gene data show CDR1 as KGHSH and CDR2 as LQKENI. The CDR3 protein is CASSERQNAEAFS. In DNA form, the CDR3 reads TGTGCCAGCTCTGAACGCCAAAACGCTGAAGCTTTCTCT.

Relative to its sample, this clonotype is medium-sized (0.01 to 0.1%). The CDR3 nucleotides are TGTGCCAGCAGCTTAGGGGCATATTATGGCTACACCTTC. This sequence encodes CASSLGAYYGYTF. This chain uses TRBV7-2 with TRBJ1-2; D not certain. This CDR3 is 13 amino acids long. Trimming removed 1 base from V and 5 bases from J, with 8 bases in between. The germline V gene encodes CDR1 SGHTA and CDR2 FQGNSA.

The chain joins TRBV7-3 to TRBJ2-1, with 10 nucleotides matching TRBD2. Per the germline V gene, CDR1 is SGHTA and CDR2 is FQGTGA. After removal of 5 bases from V and 4 bases from J, the junction contained 5 bases not matched to a gene. This CDR3 is built from 15 residues. The CDR3 coding sequence is TGTGCCAGCAGCCGGACTAGCGGAGGGTACAATGAGCAGTTCTTC. Its protein product is CASSRTSGGYNEQFF.

V is TRBV20-1 and J is TRBJ2-2; the D is unclear. The CDR3 covers 12 residues. The V gene's germline CDR1 is DFQATT and CDR2 SNEGSKA (reference sequence). V was shortened by 6 bases and J by 4 bases, with 9 bases between the two germline ends. The CDR3 DNA sequence: TGCAGTGCCGCAGCCAGCACCGGGGAGCTGTTTTTT. It yields the protein CSAAASTGELFF.

The chain carries TRBV18 and TRBJ1-5; a weak D match, TRBD1 (6 bases). Germline V gene sequence: CDR1 KGHSH, CDR2 LQKENI. The CDR3 runs 16 residues. Trimming stripped 0 bases from V and 3 bases from J, with 12 bases between. The CDR3 loop is CASSPPTGANNQPQHF. The CDR3 nucleotides read TGTGCCAGCTCACCACCGACAGGAGCTAACAATCAGCCCCAGCATTTT. The full variable domain, in which reference TRBV18 and TRBJ1-5 provide the parts outside the CDR3, is NAGVMQNPRHLVRRRGQEARLRCSPMKGHSHVYWYRQLPEEGLKFMVYLQKENIIDESGMPKERFSAEFPKEGPSILRIQQVVRGDSAAYFCASSPPTGANNQPQHFGDGTRLSIL.

This clonotype was recorded a few times. The chain links TRBV28 to TRBJ2-7; TRBD2 matches at 10 bases. J lost 5 bases, V lost 7 bases, and 8 bases had no gene match. The V gene's germline CDR1 is MDHEN and CDR2 SYDVKM. The CDR3 spans 14 residues. The CDR3 DNA follows: TGTGCCAGCAACGCAGCGGGAGGGCCCGACGAGCAGTACTTC. As protein: CASNAAGGPDEQYF.

This clonotype showed up just a few times. This sequence joins TRBV6-2 or TRBV6-3 and TRBJ1-5, with 9 bases aligning to TRBD1. This CDR3 spans 16 amino acids. The germline CDR1 and CDR2 sequences are MNHEY and SVGEGT. V trimming: 4 bases; J trimming: 4 bases; junction bases outside the gene matches: 8. The CDR3: CASSSLPDRGNQPQHF. The CDR3 DNA is TGTGCCAGCAGTTCGCTGCCGGACAGGGGAAATCAGCCCCAGCATTTT.

The chain combines TRBV5-1 with TRBJ1-6; 7 positions match TRBD1. CDR1 is SGHRS and CDR2 is YFSETQ in the germline V gene. Unmatched junction bases numbered 11, after V lost 4 bases and J lost 7 bases. The CDR3 has 16 amino acids. This chain's CDR3 is CASSPLTGVGNSPLHF. CDR3 sequence (DNA): TGCGCCAGCAGCCCTCTTACAGGGGTAGGAAATTCACCCCTCCACTTT.

This chain joins TRBV20-1 and TRBJ2-5; TRBD2 matches at 8 bases. The CDR3 consists of 14 residues. With 2 bases clipped from V and 1 base from J, the junction kept 3 bases outside the gene matches. Germline values: CDR1 DFQATT, CDR2 SNEGSKA (reference sequence). DNA for the CDR3: TGCAGTGCTAGAAGGGGACTAGTCCAAGAGACCCAGTACTTC. It specifies CSARRGLVQETQYF.

The table lists this clonotype with a few counts. CDR3 protein: CASGQGSSNYGYTF. The CDR3 bases are TGTGCCAGCGGACAGGGATCTTCTAACTATGGCTACACCTTC. This sequence joins TRBV28 and TRBJ1-2, with 8 nucleotides matching TRBD1. V was pared by 8 bases and J by 0 bases, with 5 bases of the junction left unmatched. This CDR3 comprises 14 residues. Germline V lookup: CDR1 MDHEN, CDR2 SYDVKM.

This clonotype turned up a few times. This sequence joins TRBV7-9 and TRBJ1-2; D is ambiguous. The CDR3 length is 13 residues. The V end lost 5 bases, the J end lost 4 bases, and 11 bases lay between the germline ends. CDR1 SEHNR and CDR2 FQNEAQ come from the germline V gene (reference sequence). In nucleotides, the CDR3 is TGTGCCAGCAGCCCCGGCGGATTCTATGGCTACACCTTC. This gives the protein CASSPGGFYGYTF.